The T cell receptor beta chain described here comes from a study of blood T cells in healthy people across ages. The CDR3 extends over 15 amino acids. Per the germline V gene, CDR1 is MGHRA and CDR2 is YSYEKL. Trimming took off 0 bases at V and 4 bases at J, with 12 bases between the two ends. Primers used in a second PCR of roughly 6 to 11 cycles were a sample-barcoded 5' primer and a J-beta primer mix. CDR3-containing paired-end reads numbering at least 2.5 million came from each sample. A single record per CDR3 protein comes from TCRdb applying MiXCR to the 5' RACE reads. The repertoire includes roughly 1.7 million distinct CDR3 sequences, roughly a third of them detected once, and about 11% sits in the top ten. Per-sample PBMC isolation yielded at least 6 million cells. This clonotype was detected only a few times.

The sequencing input was blood. The origin of this receptor is a woman in her twenties or thirties in good health. The chain joins TRBV4-1 to TRBJ2-5; D uncertain. CDR3 protein: CASSQDLDGTETQYF. In nucleotides, the CDR3 is TGCGCCAGCAGCCAAGATCTTGACGGAACAGAGACCCAGTACTTC.